These T cell receptor beta chains were read from a single sample in a study of human T cells and chemical hapten exposure. From the RACE reads, TCRdb called clonotypes with MiXCR, one entry per CDR3 protein. The sample carries about 160,000 distinct CDR3 sequences, 28% recorded once. The sample here was whole blood, taken in connection with sensitization to the hapten diphenylcyclopropenone (DPC). These receptors were collected from a woman aged 18-30 years with alopecia areata. Some clones in this sample may be carry-over from other donors' samples. The conserved cysteine and the conserved F or W are not part of the CDR3 here. Fields, in order: CDR3 protein, V gene, D gene. A D gene is named only where the DNA matches it firmly.

SACRGGTNEQF | TRBV20-1 | -
ASSLGTGGNAEAF | TRBV7-2 | TRBD1
ASTPRGANTGELF | TRBV12-3/TRBV12-4 | TRBD2
AWSGQQETQY | TRBV30 | -
SARDLSSYNEQF | TRBV20-1 | -
ASSSTHNEQF | TRBV5-4 | -
ATNKDENSPLH | TRBV10-3 | -
ATSDLKQAETQY | TRBV24-1 | -
SASNGLGWDVAYGYT | TRBV20-1 | -
ASSLVMLDWRNNEQF | TRBV11-2 | -
ASRDPGQGTWGYT | TRBV5-6 | TRBD1
ASSSYSTNTDTQY | TRBV27 | -
ASRSKEGHQSPLH | TRBV6-1 | -
ASSPTGTPHQPQH | TRBV18 | -
ASSRGPQETQY | TRBV4-3 | -
SVESRNQRGEQY | TRBV29-1 | -
ASSQEKTFPLLNEQF | TRBV4-2 | -
SARQGFEMGGYT | TRBV20-1 | -
ASSLNTYEQY | TRBV7-2 | -
ASSLNRGYEQY | TRBV5-1 | TRBD1
ASSLVSGSQEQF | TRBV5-1 | -
SGYIDPNTEAF | TRBV29-1 | -
ASSLTGVDNSPLH | TRBV7-9 | TRBD1
ASSHERDENQPQH | TRBV7-9 | -
ASNSPSTDTQY | TRBV9 | -
ASSLGWAGEKGNEQF | TRBV7-2 | TRBD2
ASSLSFGGELF | TRBV7-6 | -
ASSGPGPEAF | TRBV9 | -
ASSSSGGAGQPQH | TRBV4-2 | TRBD1
AAGRGKADTQY | TRBV2 | -
ATGGIGNQPQH | TRBV6-5 | -
ASSWKVAGNEQF | TRBV6-2/TRBV6-3 | TRBD2
AGQGAQGYT | TRBV10-2 | TRBD1
AISEIGGGQPQH | TRBV10-3 | -
ASSQDQRSGNTIY | TRBV3-1 | -
ASSAWDGGTDTQY | TRBV9 | -
ASQGETQY | TRBV6-2/TRBV6-3 | -
SVAERMMNEQF | TRBV29-1 | -
ASSVGTSGMLEQF | TRBV9 | TRBD2